This T cell receptor (beta chain) came from a study of blood T cell repertoires in COVID-19. Germline CDR1 and CDR2: MNHEY and SVGAGI. There are 16 residues in the CDR3. V was clipped by 4 bases and J by 2 bases, with 17 bases between them. Profiling relied on immunoSEQ multiplex PCR, and the TCRdb table lists in-frame clones only, not all of them. The sample carries approximately 220,000 clones, about 80% recorded once. Participants spanned ages roughly 18 to 95 years and resided in about two dozen US areas. The clonotype comes from a woman in her thirties or forties with acute COVID-19. The chain employs TRBV6-5 and TRBJ1-2, with a tentative D call TRBD1 (5 bases). Sequencing was performed on PBMCs or T cells enriched from blood (not recorded which). The CDR3 DNA follows: TGTGCCAGCAGTTCCTTCGGGAGAGGGGCGAACTATGGCTACACCTTC. Its protein product is CASSSFGRGANYGYTF.